A single count supports the clone carrying this T cell receptor (beta chain). The data derive from a study of control samples from healthy donors and cancer patients. Repertoires were generated with immunoSEQ multiplex PCR, while TCRdb's copy carries only in-frame clones and drops some. The sample yields about 90,000 clones, over 85% seen once. This receptor was identified in a woman in her thirties in good health. What was sequenced was blood.

The CDR3 region has the DNA TGTGCCAGCAGCTTAATCGGCGACAGGGGCACCGGGGAGCTGTTTTTT. Residues: CASSLIGDRGTGELFF. The genes are TRBV7-3 and TRBJ2-2, with 8 positions matching TRBD1. The length of the CDR3 is 16 residues. J gave up 4 bases and V 1 base, and 5 bases lay outside the gene matches. Looked up from germline, CDR1 is SGHTA and CDR2 is FQGTGA.